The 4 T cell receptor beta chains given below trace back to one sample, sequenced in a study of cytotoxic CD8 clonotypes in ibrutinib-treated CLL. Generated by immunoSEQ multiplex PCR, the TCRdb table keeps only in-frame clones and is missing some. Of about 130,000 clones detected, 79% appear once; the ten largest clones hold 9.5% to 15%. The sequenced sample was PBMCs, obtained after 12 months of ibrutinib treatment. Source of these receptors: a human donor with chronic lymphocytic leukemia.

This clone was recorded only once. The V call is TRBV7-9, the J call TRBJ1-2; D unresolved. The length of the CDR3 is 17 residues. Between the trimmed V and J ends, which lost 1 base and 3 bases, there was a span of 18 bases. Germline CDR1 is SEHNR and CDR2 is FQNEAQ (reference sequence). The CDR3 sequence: CASSLEPHDFRYYGYTF. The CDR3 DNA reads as TGTGCCAGCAGCTTAGAACCCCATGACTTCAGGTACTATGGCTACACCTTC. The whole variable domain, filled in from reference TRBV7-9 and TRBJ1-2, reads DTGVSQNPRHKITKRGQNVTFRCDPISEHNRLYWYRQTLGQGPEFLTYFQNEAQLEKSRLLSDRFSAERPKGSFSTLEIQRTEQGDSAMYLCASSLEPHDFRYYGYTFGSGTRLTVV.

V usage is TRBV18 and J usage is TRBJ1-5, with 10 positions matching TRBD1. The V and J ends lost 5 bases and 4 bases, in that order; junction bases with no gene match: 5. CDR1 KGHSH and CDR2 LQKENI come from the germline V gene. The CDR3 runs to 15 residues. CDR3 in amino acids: CASSAGTGVNQPQHF. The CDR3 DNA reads TGTGCCAGCTCAGCCGGGACAGGGGTTAATCAGCCCCAGCATTTT.

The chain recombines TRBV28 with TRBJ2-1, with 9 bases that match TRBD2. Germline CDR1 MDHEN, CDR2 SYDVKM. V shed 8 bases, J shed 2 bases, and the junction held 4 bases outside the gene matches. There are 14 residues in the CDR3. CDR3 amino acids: CASERGRAYNEQFF. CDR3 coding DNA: TGTGCCAGCGAACGCGGGAGGGCCTACAATGAGCAGTTCTTC. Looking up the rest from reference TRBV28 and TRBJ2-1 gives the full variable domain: DVKVTQSSRYLVKRTGEKVFLECVQDMDHENMFWYRQDPGLGLRLIYFSYDVKMKEKGDIPEGYSVSREKKERFSLILESASTNQTSMYLCASERGRAYNEQFFGPGTRLTVL.

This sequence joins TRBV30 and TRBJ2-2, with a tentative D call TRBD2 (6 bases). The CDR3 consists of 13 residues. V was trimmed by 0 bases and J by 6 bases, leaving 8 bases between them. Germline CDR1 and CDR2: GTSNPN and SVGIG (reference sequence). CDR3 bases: TGTGCCTGGAGTGTAGGGGACTCCGGGGAGCTGTTTTTT. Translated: CAWSVGDSGELFF. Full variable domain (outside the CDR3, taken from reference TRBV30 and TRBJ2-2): SQTIHQWPATLVQPVGSPLSLECTVEGTSNPNLYWYRQAAGRGLQLLFYSVGIGQISSEVPQNLSASRPQDRQFILSSKKLLLSDSGFYLCAWSVGDSGELFFGEGSRLTVL.